These T cell receptor beta chains were read from a single sample in a study of molecular identifiers for immune sequencing clone quantification. MiXCR, applied by TCRdb to the PCR reads, yields one record per CDR3 protein. The table records about 320,000 distinct CDR3 sequences, 20% to 25% of them present only once. Sequencing was performed on naive CD8+ T cells from blood, with Jurkat cell RNA spiked in. These receptors all come from a human donor in good health. Some libraries in this study had Jurkat cell RNA spiked in. CDR3s include the opening cysteine and the closing phenylalanine or tryptophan. D genes are given only for firm matches. Where a row states a size, it is once, few, many or the class of an expanded clone; other rows omit it.

len: 15; j_gene: TRBJ2-1; v_gene: TRBV6-2/TRBV6-3; d_gene: TRBD2; abundance: few; CDR3aa: CASWRGGGSYNEQFF; CDR3nt: TGTGCCAGCTGGCGGGGCGGGGGATCCTACAATGAGCAGTTCTTC
len: 13; j_gene: TRBJ1-1; v_gene: TRBV6-1; d_gene: .; abundance: few; CDR3aa: CASNREFYTEAFF; CDR3nt: TGTGCCAGCAATAGGGAGTTTTACACTGAAGCTTTCTTT
len: 15; j_gene: TRBJ1-5; v_gene: TRBV7-9; d_gene: .; abundance: many; CDR3aa: CASSSQGVGNQPQHF; CDR3nt: TGTGCCAGCAGCTCCCAGGGAGTTGGCAATCAGCCCCAGCATTTT
len: 19; j_gene: TRBJ2-5; v_gene: TRBV4-3; d_gene: TRBD2; abundance: few; CDR3aa: CASSQDFIGLAGGQETQYF; CDR3nt: TGCGCCAGCAGCCAAGATTTTATAGGACTAGCGGGAGGACAAGAGACCCAGTACTTC
len: 14; j_gene: TRBJ2-1; v_gene: TRBV7-9; d_gene: .; abundance: few; CDR3aa: CASSLVLAGDEQFF; CDR3nt: TGTGCCAGCAGCTTAGTTCTGGCTGGGGATGAGCAGTTCTTC
len: 13; j_gene: TRBJ1-2; v_gene: TRBV29-1; d_gene: TRBD1; abundance: many; CDR3aa: CSVDGTGAVSYTF; CDR3nt: TGCAGCGTTGACGGGACAGGGGCAGTCAGCTACACCTTC
len: 14; j_gene: TRBJ2-7; v_gene: TRBV20-1; d_gene: .; abundance: many; CDR3aa: CSARGPQEYYEQYF; CDR3nt: TGCAGTGCCAGAGGTCCCCAGGAATACTACGAGCAGTACTTC
len: 15; j_gene: TRBJ2-3; v_gene: TRBV11-2; d_gene: .; abundance: many; CDR3aa: CASNIRDGGTDTQYF; CDR3nt: TGTGCCAGCAACATCCGGGACGGTGGCACAGATACGCAGTATTTT
len: 15; j_gene: TRBJ2-7; v_gene: TRBV30; d_gene: .; abundance: .; CDR3aa: CAWSGYRAGAYEQYF; CDR3nt: TGTGCCTGGAGTGGTTACAGGGCGGGGGCCTACGAGCAGTACTTC
len: 17; j_gene: TRBJ2-7; v_gene: TRBV11-2; d_gene: .; abundance: .; CDR3aa: CASSSNRDPISSYEQYF; CDR3nt: TGTGCCAGCAGCTCCAACCGGGACCCGATCAGCTCCTACGAGCAGTACTTC
len: 15; j_gene: TRBJ2-7; v_gene: TRBV21-1; d_gene: .; abundance: once; CDR3aa: CASSKVGTGNHKQYF; CDR3nt: .
len: 16; j_gene: TRBJ2-3; v_gene: TRBV11-2; d_gene: .; abundance: .; CDR3aa: CASSLGTQRGTDTQYF; CDR3nt: TGTGCCAGCAGCTTAGGGACCCAAAGGGGTACAGATACGCAGTATTTT
len: 15; j_gene: TRBJ1-6; v_gene: TRBV27; d_gene: TRBD1; abundance: many; CDR3aa: CASSITQGVSSPLHF; CDR3nt: TGTGCCAGCAGTATAACACAGGGGGTTAGTTCACCCCTCCACTTT
len: 14; j_gene: TRBJ2-3; v_gene: TRBV12-3/TRBV12-4; d_gene: .; abundance: few; CDR3aa: CASSTTSSADTQYF; CDR3nt: TGTGCCAGCAGTACTACTAGCTCCGCAGATACGCAGTATTTT
len: 14; j_gene: TRBJ2-2; v_gene: TRBV12-3/TRBV12-4; d_gene: .; abundance: many; CDR3aa: CAINSPWSTGELFF; CDR3nt: TGTGCCATCAACAGCCCATGGTCCACCGGGGAGCTGTTTTTT
len: 11; j_gene: TRBJ2-3; v_gene: TRBV13; d_gene: .; abundance: .; CDR3aa: CASRYTDAQYF; CDR3nt: TGTGCCAGCCGTTACACAGATGCGCAGTATTTT
len: 14; j_gene: TRBJ1-2; v_gene: TRBV2; d_gene: TRBD1; abundance: many; CDR3aa: CASSVRQGFYGYTF; CDR3nt: TGTGCCAGCAGTGTGAGACAGGGATTTTATGGCTACACCTTC
len: 13; j_gene: TRBJ1-6; v_gene: TRBV27; d_gene: .; abundance: many; CDR3aa: CASSLSENSPLHF; CDR3nt: TGTGCCAGCAGTTTGTCAGAGAATTCACCCCTCCACTTT
len: 13; j_gene: TRBJ1-1; v_gene: TRBV12-3/TRBV12-4; d_gene: .; abundance: many; CDR3aa: CASSPGTNTEAFF; CDR3nt: TGTGCCAGCAGTCCCGGGACGAACACTGAAGCTTTCTTT
len: 13; j_gene: TRBJ2-1; v_gene: TRBV7-6; d_gene: .; abundance: many; CDR3aa: CASSFGDNNEQFF; CDR3nt: TGTGCCAGCAGCTTCGGAGATAACAATGAGCAGTTCTTC
len: 13; j_gene: TRBJ2-7; v_gene: TRBV10-3; d_gene: .; abundance: .; CDR3aa: CAVSEAAVDEQYF; CDR3nt: TGTGCCGTCAGTGAGGCGGCAGTGGACGAGCAGTACTTC
len: 13; j_gene: TRBJ2-7; v_gene: TRBV27; d_gene: .; abundance: many; CDR3aa: CASSLQAHYEQYF; CDR3nt: TGTGCCAGCAGTCTCCAAGCCCACTACGAGCAGTACTTC
len: 14; j_gene: TRBJ2-7; v_gene: TRBV19; d_gene: .; abundance: many; CDR3aa: CASSIGAGSYEQYF; CDR3nt: TGTGCCAGTAGTATCGGTGCAGGGAGCTACGAGCAGTACTTC